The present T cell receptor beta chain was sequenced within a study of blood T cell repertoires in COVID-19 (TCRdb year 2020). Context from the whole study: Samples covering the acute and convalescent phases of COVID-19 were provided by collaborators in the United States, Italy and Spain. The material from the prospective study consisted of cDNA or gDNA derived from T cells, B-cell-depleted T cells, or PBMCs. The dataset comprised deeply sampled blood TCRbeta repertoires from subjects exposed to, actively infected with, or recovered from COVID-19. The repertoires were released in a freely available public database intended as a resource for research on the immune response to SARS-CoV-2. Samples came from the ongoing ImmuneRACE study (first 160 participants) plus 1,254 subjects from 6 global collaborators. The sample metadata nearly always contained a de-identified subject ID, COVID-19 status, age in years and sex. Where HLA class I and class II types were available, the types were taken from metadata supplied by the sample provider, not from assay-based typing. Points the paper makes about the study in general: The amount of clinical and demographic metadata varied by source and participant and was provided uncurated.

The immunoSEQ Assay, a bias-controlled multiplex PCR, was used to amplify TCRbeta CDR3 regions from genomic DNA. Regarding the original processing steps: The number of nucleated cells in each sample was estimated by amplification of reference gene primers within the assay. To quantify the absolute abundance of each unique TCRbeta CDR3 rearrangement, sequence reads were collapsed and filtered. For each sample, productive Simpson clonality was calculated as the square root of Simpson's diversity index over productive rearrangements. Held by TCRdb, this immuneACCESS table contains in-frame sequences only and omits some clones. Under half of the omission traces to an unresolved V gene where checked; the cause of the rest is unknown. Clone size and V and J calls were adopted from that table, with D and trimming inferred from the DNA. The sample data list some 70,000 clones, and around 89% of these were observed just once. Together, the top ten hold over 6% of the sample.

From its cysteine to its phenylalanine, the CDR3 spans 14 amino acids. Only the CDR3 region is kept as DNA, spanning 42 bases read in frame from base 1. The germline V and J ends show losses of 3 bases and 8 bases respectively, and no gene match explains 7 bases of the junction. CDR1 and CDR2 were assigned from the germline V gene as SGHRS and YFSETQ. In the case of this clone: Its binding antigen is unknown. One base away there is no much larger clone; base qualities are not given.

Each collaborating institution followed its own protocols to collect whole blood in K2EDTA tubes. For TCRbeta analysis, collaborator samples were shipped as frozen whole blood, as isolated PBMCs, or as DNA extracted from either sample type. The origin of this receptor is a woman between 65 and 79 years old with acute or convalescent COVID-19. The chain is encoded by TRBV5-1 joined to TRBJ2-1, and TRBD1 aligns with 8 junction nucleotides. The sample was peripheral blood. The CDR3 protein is CASSWGQVYDEQFF. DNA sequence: TGCGCCAGCAGCTGGGGACAGGTATACGATGAGCAGTTCTTC.